This T cell receptor beta chain was captured in a study of T cell repertoires in cytomegalovirus infection. Study-wide background: It can be stated that public TCR beta signatures indicated CMV infection as well as a matching HLA type. General observations from the study: Using cumulative public TCR beta family frequency, the authors identified those who carried CMV together with the relevant HLA.

The CDR3 runs 14 residues. The germline CDR1 and CDR2 sequences are SGHVS and FNYEAQ. J gave up 7 bases and V 4 bases, and 8 bases lay outside the gene matches. As for this clonotype: Its antigen is currently unknown.

TCRdb redid the calling of the reads with MiXCR, one entry per CDR3 protein. In the table there are under 800,000 distinct CDR3 sequences, approximately 25% of which are singletons. The chain is built from TRBV7-6 and TRBJ2-3; 7 bases are shared with TRBD1. The sample was CD8+ T cells from PBMCs. This sequence was found in a human donor in good health (CMV status not recorded). Some clones in this sample may be carry-over from other donors' samples. The CDR3 protein is CASSSPGQPNTQYF. CDR3 DNA: TGTGCCAGCAGCTCCCCGGGACAGCCAAATACGCAGTATTTT.